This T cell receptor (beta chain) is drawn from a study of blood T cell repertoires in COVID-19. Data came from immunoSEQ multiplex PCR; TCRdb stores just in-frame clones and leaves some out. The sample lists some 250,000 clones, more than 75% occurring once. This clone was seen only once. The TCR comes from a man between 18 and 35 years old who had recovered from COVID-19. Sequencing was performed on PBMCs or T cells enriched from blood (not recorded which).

CDR3 DNA sequence: TGTGCCAGCAGTGCGCGACTTTTATCCCCCTACAATGAGCAGTTCTTC. It translates to CASSARLLSPYNEQFF. The J gene is TRBJ2-1, the V gene TRBV6-1; D gene ambiguous. V lost 4 bases to trimming and J lost 2 bases, with 15 bases between them. Germline CDR1 and CDR2: MNHNS and SASEGT. The CDR3 runs 16 residues.